This T cell receptor (beta chain) was sequenced for a study of cytomegalovirus exposure and HLA in healthy donors. Separate from the roughly 670-subject first cohort, the roughly 120-subject validation cohort was the one that the donors belonged to. Using immunoSEQ multiplex PCR, the repertoire was profiled, and TCRdb retains in-frame clones only, with some absent. The sample has roughly 110,000 clones; about 87% are singletons. This clone has only one observation. Its antigen remains unknown. Whole-study results and caveats: Cytomegalovirus-associated TCR beta chains were listed, numbering around 150.

CDR1 and CDR2 from the germline V gene are MDHEN and SYDVKM. V gave up 5 bases and J gave up 4 bases; unmatched junction bases: 5. The CDR3 loop spans 15 amino acids. The chain joins TRBV28 to TRBJ1-6, with TRBD1 matching over 7 bases. The sample consisted of PBMCs. This TCR was recovered from a woman in her late teens or twenties in good health and CMV-seropositive. CDR3 loop: CASSLPDRYNSPLHF. CDR3 DNA: TGTGCCAGCAGTCTCCCGGACAGGTATAATTCACCCCTCCACTTT.